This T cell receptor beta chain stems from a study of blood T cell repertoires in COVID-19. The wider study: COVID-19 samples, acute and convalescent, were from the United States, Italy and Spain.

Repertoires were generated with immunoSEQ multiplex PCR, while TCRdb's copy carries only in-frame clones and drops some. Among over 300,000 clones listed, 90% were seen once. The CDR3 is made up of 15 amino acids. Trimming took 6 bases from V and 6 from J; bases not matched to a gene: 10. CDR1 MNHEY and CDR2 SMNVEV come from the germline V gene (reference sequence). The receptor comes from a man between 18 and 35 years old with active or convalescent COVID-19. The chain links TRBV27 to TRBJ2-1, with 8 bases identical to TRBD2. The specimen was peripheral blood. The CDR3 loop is CASSRGGPVGNEQFF. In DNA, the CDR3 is TGTGCCAGCAGCCGGGGGGGGCCAGTCGGCAATGAGCAGTTCTTC.